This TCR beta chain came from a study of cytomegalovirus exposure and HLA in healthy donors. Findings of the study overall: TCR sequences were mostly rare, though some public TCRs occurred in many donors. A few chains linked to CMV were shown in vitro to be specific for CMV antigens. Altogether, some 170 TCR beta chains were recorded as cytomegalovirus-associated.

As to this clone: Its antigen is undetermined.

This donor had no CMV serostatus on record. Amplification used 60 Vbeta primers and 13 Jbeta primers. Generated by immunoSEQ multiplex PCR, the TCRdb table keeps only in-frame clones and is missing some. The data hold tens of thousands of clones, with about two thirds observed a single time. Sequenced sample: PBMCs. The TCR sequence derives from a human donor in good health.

For the CDR3, the DNA is TGTGCCAGCAGCTTAGATAAGCAAAGCTCCTACAATGAGCAGTTCTTC. Translating gives CASSLDKQSSYNEQFF. This chain links TRBV13 with TRBJ2-1, with unresolved D. CDR3 length: 16 residues. Deletions cut 1 base from V and 0 bases from J, with 10 bases between. Germline V gene data show CDR1 as PRHDT and CDR2 as FYEKMQ (reference sequence).